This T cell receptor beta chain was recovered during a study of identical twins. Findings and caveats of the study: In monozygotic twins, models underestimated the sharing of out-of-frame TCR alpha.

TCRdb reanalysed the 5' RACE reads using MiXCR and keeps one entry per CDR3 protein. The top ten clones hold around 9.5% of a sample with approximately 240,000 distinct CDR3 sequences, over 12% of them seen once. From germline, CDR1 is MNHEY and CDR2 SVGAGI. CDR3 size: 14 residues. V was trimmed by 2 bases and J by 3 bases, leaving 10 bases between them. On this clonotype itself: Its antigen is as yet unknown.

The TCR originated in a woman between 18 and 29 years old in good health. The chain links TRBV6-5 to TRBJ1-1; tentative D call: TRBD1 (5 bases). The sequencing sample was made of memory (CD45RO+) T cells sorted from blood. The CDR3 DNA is TGTGCCAGCAGTTACGACTGGGGCGACACTGAAGCTTTCTTT. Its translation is CASSYDWGDTEAFF.